This T cell receptor (beta chain) was captured in a study of shared clonotypes between healthy human individuals. Germline V CDR1 and CDR2: LNHDA, SQIVND (reference sequence). The CDR3 loop spans 13 amino acids. Trimming removed 2 bases at V and 7 bases at J, with 8 bases between. The CD4+ fraction was divided into a CD45RA+ naive subset and a CD45RA-negative memory subset. Only in-frame clones appear in the TCRdb table, and some are missing; sequencing was by immunoSEQ multiplex PCR. The sample has around 1.6 million clones, 95% to 99% seen once. The chain links TRBV19 to TRBJ2-2; D unresolved. The source material was naive CD4+ T cells sorted from blood. Subset in this sample: CD45RA+ positively selected. This TCR was recovered from a man younger than 40 in good health. CDR3 sequence: CASSISRGGELFF. For the CDR3, the DNA is TGTGCCAGTAGTATATCCCGTGGCGGGGAGCTGTTTTTT.